What follows is one T cell receptor beta chain and its context. What it binds is unknown. Specified time point: after dendritic cell vaccination, including at tumor progression/relapse. Patients had residual fresh-frozen tumor tissue and more than two years of survival data. The data originate from a study of glioma-infiltrating T cells after dendritic cell vaccination. Study background: Treatment, given 2003 to 2012, was autologous tumor lysate-pulsed dendritic cell vaccination.

Amplification used 60 V beta primers and 13 J beta primers. The method was immunoSEQ multiplex PCR; TCRdb's version includes in-frame clones alone and lacks a portion of them. Of 65,000 to 80,000 clones listed, over 75% are singletons. Study-wide findings and caveats: Only a small number of patients had complete blood and tumor samples.

Source: blood, taken after dendritic cell vaccination. This clonotype was sampled from a human donor with glioblastoma.

The CDR3 sequence: CASSPPGQGGLSGELFF. The CDR3, as DNA: TGCGCCAGCAGCCCGCCGGGACAGGGGGGCCTATCCGGGGAGCTGTTTTTT. The rearrangement joins TRBV5-1 to TRBJ2-2, with 11 positions matching TRBD1. The germline V gene encodes CDR1 SGHRS and CDR2 YFSETQ. V was pared by 4 bases and J by 6 bases, with 11 bases of the junction left unmatched. This CDR3 region has 17 residues.